These 5 T cell receptor beta chains came from one sample sequenced in a study of follicular helper T cells after annual influenza vaccination. Assay used: immunoSEQ multiplex PCR; TCRdb lists only in-frame clones, some missing. The sample records about 11,000 clones, approximately 79% being singletons. Sequenced material: CXCR5- memory CD4+ T cells sorted from blood, taken 6 weeks after influenza vaccination. Receptors were obtained from an adult who received the influenza vaccine.

This clone was detected only once. The chain is built from TRBV7-9 and TRBJ2-5; D tentatively fits TRBD1 or TRBD2 (5 bases each). V shed 5 bases and J shed 1 base, with 14 bases lying between them. CDR3 size: 15 residues. Germline lookup yields CDR1 SEHNR and CDR2 FQNEAQ (reference sequence). The CDR3 region is CASSLTSGTQETQYF. The CDR3, as DNA: TGTGCCAGCAGCCTGACATCAGGGACCCAAGAGACCCAGTACTTC.

This clone was found once. The chain couples TRBV19 to TRBJ1-4, with D perhaps matching TRBD1 (6 bases). Germline values: CDR1 LNHDA, CDR2 SQIVND (reference sequence). Trimming shortened V by 7 bases and J by 2 bases, and 17 bases separated the two germline ends. The CDR3 has 16 amino acids. The CDR3 nucleotides read TGTGCCAGTACCAAACAGGGTGTTGCCACTAATGAAAAACTGTTTTTT. Residues: CASTKQGVATNEKLFF. The entire variable domain, with the rest obtained from reference TRBV19 and TRBJ1-4, is as follows: DGGITQSPKYLFRKEGQNVTLSCEQNLNHDAMYWYRQDPGQGLRLIYYSQIVNDFQKGDIAEGYSVSREKKESFPLTVTSAQKNPTAFYLCASTKQGVATNEKLFFGSGTQLSVL.

J is TRBJ2-1 and V is TRBV5-4; D gene ambiguous. V was trimmed by 4 bases and J by 2 bases, leaving 13 bases between them. The CDR3 length is 15 residues. The germline gives CDR1 SGHNT, CDR2 YYREEE (reference sequence). In DNA form, the CDR3 reads TGTGCCAGCAGCCTATTAGTGTCCCCCTACAATGAGCAGTTCTTC. Protein: CASSLLVSPYNEQFF. The whole variable domain, remainder taken from reference TRBV5-4 and TRBJ2-1, is ETGVTQSPTHLIKTRGQQVTLRCSSQSGHNTVSWYQQALGQGPQFIFQYYREEENGRGNFPPRFSGLQFPNYSSELNVNALELDDSALYLCASSLLVSPYNEQFFGPGTRLTVL.

This chain uses TRBV4-2 with TRBJ2-4; 10 bases line up with TRBD2. The CDR3 is made up of 18 amino acids. Germline trimming cut 0 bases from V and 0 bases from J; bases unmatched to any gene: 5. Germline loops: CDR1 LGHNA, CDR2 YNFKEQ. The CDR3 here is CASSQETSGPQAKNIQYF. The CDR3 DNA reads as TGTGCCAGCAGCCAAGAGACTAGCGGGCCCCAAGCCAAAAACATTCAGTACTTC.

The rearrangement links TRBV6-5 to TRBJ2-2; a possible D gene is TRBD2 (6 bases). Looked up from germline, CDR1 is MNHEY and CDR2 is SVGAGI. Between the trimmed V and J ends, which lost 3 bases and 4 bases, there was a span of 12 bases. The CDR3 sequence is 15 residues long. CDR3 DNA: TGTGCCAGCAGTTATGGGGCGGGAACCACCGGGGAGCTGTTTTTT. This encodes CASSYGAGTTGELFF.